These T cell receptor beta chains were read from a single sample in a study of blood T cell repertoires in COVID-19. This table comes from immunoSEQ multiplex PCR, and its TCRdb copy is limited to in-frame clones, with some not included. The repertoire has under 450,000 clones, roughly 87% of them found once; the top ten carry about 4.9%. Input material: PBMCs or T cells enriched from blood (not recorded which). The receptors originated from a woman between 50 and 59 years old who had recovered from COVID-19. CDR3s include the opening cysteine and the closing phenylalanine or tryptophan. A D gene is named only where the DNA matches it firmly. A row's size may be missing; if present it is once, few, many or a size class.

v_gene	abundance	j_gene	d_gene	CDR3aa	CDR3nt
TRBV7-9	few	TRBJ1-4	NA	CASSPWNRVEKLFF	TGTGCCAGCAGCCCCTGGAACAGGGTTGAAAAACTGTTTTTT
TRBV18	NA	TRBJ1-1	TRBD1	CASSPATGGGTEAFF	TGTGCCAGCTCACCAGCGACAGGGGGTGGGACTGAAGCTTTCTTT
TRBV10-3	few	TRBJ1-2	NA	CAISEAEGYGYTF	TGTGCCATCAGTGAAGCGGAAGGCTATGGCTACACCTTC
TRBV6-5	NA	TRBJ1-6	NA	CASKASLELPLHF	TGTGCCAGCAAAGCTAGTTTGGAGTTGCCCCTCCACTTT
TRBV6-1	NA	TRBJ1-1	NA	CASSDSGHTEAFF	TGTGCCAGCAGTGATAGCGGCCACACTGAAGCTTTCTTT
TRBV6-5	NA	TRBJ1-5	NA	CASRKQAYSNQPQHF	TGTGCCAGCAGAAAACAGGCTTATAGCAATCAGCCCCAGCATTTT
TRBV9	NA	TRBJ1-3	NA	CASSVSGARSSGNTIYF	TGTGCCAGCAGCGTATCAGGGGCTCGATCCTCTGGAAACACCATATATTTT
TRBV6-2/TRBV6-3	NA	TRBJ1-5	TRBD1	CASSAQGEFAQPQHF	TGTGCCAGCAGTGCTCAGGGGGAGTTTGCTCAGCCCCAGCATTTT
TRBV11-2	NA	TRBJ1-2	NA	CASSPLDSNYGYTF	TGTGCCAGCAGCCCCCTCGACAGTAACTATGGCTACACCTTC
TRBV19	NA	TRBJ1-5	TRBD1	CASGRDRDQPQHF	TGTGCCAGTGGCCGGGACAGAGATCAGCCCCAGCATTTT
TRBV19	once	TRBJ1-1	NA	CASSLPAGLNTEAFF	TGTGCCAGTAGCCTTCCCGCCGGGTTGAACACTGAAGCTTTCTTT
TRBV7-2	NA	TRBJ1-2	NA	CASSPDSTASSGYTF	TGTGCCAGCAGCCCTGATTCGACAGCGAGCTCTGGCTACACCTTC
TRBV4-2	NA	TRBJ2-3	TRBD2	CASSPGLAGGLWRTDTQYF	TGTGCCAGCAGCCCCGGGCTAGCGGGAGGTCTTTGGAGGACAGATACGCAGTATTTT
TRBV5-1	NA	TRBJ2-7	NA	CASSLVSAVTYEQYF	TGCGCCAGCAGCTTGGTTTCTGCGGTAACCTACGAGCAGTACTTC
TRBV5-5	NA	TRBJ2-7	NA	CASRRDYEQYF	TGTGCCAGCAGGAGAGACTACGAGCAGTACTTC
TRBV3-1/TRBV3-2	NA	TRBJ1-2	NA	CASSQDIRDYGYTF	TGTGCCAGCAGCCAAGATATCCGGGACTATGGCTACACCTTC
TRBV9	NA	TRBJ2-2	NA	CASSAALTGELFF	TGTGCCAGCAGCGCCGCGTTAACCGGGGAGCTGTTTTTT
TRBV6-6	NA	TRBJ1-2	NA	CASRQGAIGYGYTF	TGTGCCAGCAGGCAAGGGGCCATCGGCTATGGCTACACCTTC
TRBV10-3	few	TRBJ1-3	NA	CAISDSEGFPSGNTIYF	TGTGCCATCAGTGATTCGGAGGGATTCCCCTCTGGAAACACCATATATTTT
TRBV2	NA	TRBJ2-2	NA	CASSEGIAGGLTGELFF	TGTGCCAGCAGTGAAGGAATCGCCGGAGGCCTTACCGGGGAGCTGTTTTTT
TRBV19	NA	TRBJ1-5	NA	CASSIDGPERNQPQHF	TGTGCCAGTAGTATAGATGGGCCAGAACGCAATCAGCCCCAGCATTTT
TRBV27	NA	TRBJ1-1	TRBD1	CASSKTGAGVSEAFF	TGTGCCAGCAGTAAGACAGGGGCCGGGGTCTCTGAAGCTTTCTTT
TRBV15	NA	TRBJ2-3	TRBD1	CATSRDSWGQSTDTQYF	TGTGCCACCAGCAGAGATTCATGGGGACAGAGCACAGATACGCAGTATTTT
TRBV4-2	once	TRBJ1-2	NA	CASSQTTGTYGYTF	TGTGCCAGCAGCCAAACTACCGGGACATACGGCTACACCTTC
TRBV27	few	TRBJ1-2	TRBD1	CASNHRGRNYGYTF	TGTGCCAGCAACCACAGGGGGCGGAACTATGGCTACACCTTC
TRBV7-9	NA	TRBJ1-2	TRBD1	CASSFDRDGYTF	TGTGCCAGCAGCTTTGACAGGGATGGCTACACCTTC
TRBV27	NA	TRBJ1-4	NA	CASSLGVPTTNEKLFF	TGTGCCAGCAGCCTAGGGGTTCCTACAACTAATGAAAAACTGTTTTTT
TRBV7-2	NA	TRBJ2-5	TRBD2	CASVTSGRVGQETQYF	TGTGCCAGCGTGACTAGCGGGAGGGTTGGACAAGAGACCCAGTACTTC
TRBV7-3	NA	TRBJ1-6	TRBD1	CASSLGGQGNNSPLHF	TGTGCCAGCAGCTTAGGAGGACAGGGGAATAATTCACCCCTCCACTTT
TRBV4-1	NA	TRBJ1-5	NA	CASSPARGSNQPQHF	TGCGCCAGCAGCCCCGCTAGGGGTAGCAATCAGCCCCAGCATTTT
TRBV3-1/TRBV3-2	once	TRBJ1-6	NA	CASSQGVQGSPLHF	TGTGCCAGCAGCCAAGGGGTCCAGGGCTCACCCCTCCACTTT
TRBV10-3	NA	TRBJ2-7	NA	CATLEAATYEQYF	TGTGCCACCCTAGAAGCAGCCACCTACGAGCAGTACTTC
TRBV3-1/TRBV3-2	NA	TRBJ1-2	TRBD1	CASKGQLYGYTF	TGTGCCAGCAAGGGACAGCTTTATGGCTACACCTTC
TRBV3-1/TRBV3-2	once	TRBJ2-7	TRBD2	CASSQGLPTSGPLEQYF	TGTGCCAGCAGCCAAGGACTTCCGACTAGCGGGCCTTTAGAGCAGTACTTC
TRBV5-4	NA	TRBJ1-1	NA	CASSLVGLHNTEAFF	TGTGCCAGCAGCTTGGTGGGCTTACACAACACTGAAGCTTTCTTT
TRBV2	NA	TRBJ1-2	NA	CASSGIGGSKEGYTF	TGTGCCAGCAGTGGTATAGGGGGATCTAAGGAGGGCTACACCTTC
TRBV3-1/TRBV3-2	NA	TRBJ2-7	NA	CASSQDVGGYEQYF	TGTGCCAGCAGCCAAGATGTAGGAGGGTACGAGCAGTACTTC
TRBV9	NA	TRBJ1-2	NA	CASSTGQSENYGYTF	TGTGCCAGCAGCACCGGACAGTCGGAGAACTATGGCTACACCTTC
TRBV11-2	NA	TRBJ2-7	TRBD2	CASSPRASGVQSSYEQYF	TGTGCCAGCAGCCCCCGGGCTAGCGGGGTGCAGAGCTCCTACGAGCAGTACTTC
TRBV7-2	NA	TRBJ2-5	NA	CASSLAPGGLETQYF	TGTGCCAGCAGCTTAGCGCCAGGAGGGCTGGAGACCCAGTACTTC
TRBV18	NA	TRBJ1-4	TRBD1	CASSAGTVNEKLFF	TGTGCCAGCTCGGCCGGGACAGTTAATGAAAAACTGTTTTTT
TRBV29-1	once	TRBJ2-3	TRBD2	CSVVAIGLVGTDTQYF	TGCAGCGTTGTGGCAATTGGACTAGTTGGCACAGATACGCAGTATTTT
TRBV19	NA	TRBJ1-5	NA	CASSISRQANQPQHF	TGTGCCAGTAGTATATCAAGACAGGCGAATCAGCCCCAGCATTTT
TRBV7-2	NA	TRBJ2-1	NA	CASSRLNEQFF	TGTGCCAGCAGCCGACTTAATGAGCAGTTCTTC
TRBV27	NA	TRBJ1-1	NA	CASSLNQAYTEAFF	TGTGCCAGCAGTCTCAATCAGGCGTACACTGAAGCTTTCTTT
TRBV5-6	NA	TRBJ2-1	TRBD2	CASSSLAGGPNNEQFF	TGTGCCAGCAGCTCTCTGGCGGGAGGGCCAAACAATGAGCAGTTCTTC
TRBV7-9	NA	TRBJ2-3	TRBD2	CASSSWTSGRVDTQYF	TGTGCCAGCAGCTCCTGGACTAGCGGGAGGGTAGATACGCAGTATTTT
TRBV27	NA	TRBJ2-7	NA	CASSFGETYEQYF	TGTGCCAGCAGTTTTGGAGAAACCTACGAGCAGTACTTC